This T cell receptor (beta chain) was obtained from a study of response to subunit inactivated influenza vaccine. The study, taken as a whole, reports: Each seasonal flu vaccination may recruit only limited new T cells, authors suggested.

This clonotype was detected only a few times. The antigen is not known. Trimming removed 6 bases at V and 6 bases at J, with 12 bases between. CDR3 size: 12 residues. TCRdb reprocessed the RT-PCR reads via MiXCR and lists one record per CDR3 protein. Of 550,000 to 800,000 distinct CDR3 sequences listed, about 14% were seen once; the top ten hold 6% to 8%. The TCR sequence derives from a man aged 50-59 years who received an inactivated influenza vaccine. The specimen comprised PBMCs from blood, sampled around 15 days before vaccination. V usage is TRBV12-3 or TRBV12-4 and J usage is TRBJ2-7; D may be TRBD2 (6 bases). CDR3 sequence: CASSPTSTEQYF. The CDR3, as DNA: TGTGCCAGCAGCCCGACTAGTACCGAGCAGTACTTC.